The present TCR beta chain was sequenced within a study of blood T cell repertoires in COVID-19. For the study at large: Acute and convalescent COVID-19 samples came from the United States, Italy and Spain. In each case, the material was cDNA or gDNA derived from T cells, B-cell-depleted T cells, or PBMCs.

In the study's own analysis: Quantification of nucleated cells was approximated via reference gene primer amplification. The assay was immunoSEQ multiplex PCR, and TCRdb's table has in-frame clones only and misses some. That table gives V, J and clone size, and the DNA gave D and trimming. The sample shows about 180,000 clones, 80% to 90% of them seen only once. J was trimmed by 0 bases and V by 1 base; bases with no gene match: 8. This CDR3 region has 18 residues. The V gene's germline CDR1 is LGHDT and CDR2 YNNKEL (reference sequence). Source material: peripheral blood. The J gene is TRBJ2-3, the V gene TRBV3-1 (or the pseudogene TRBV3-2), with 9 bases identical to TRBD2. The TCR was taken from a man aged 45 to 65 with active or convalescent COVID-19. The CDR3 bases are TGTGCCAGCAGCCAAGTTGCGGGAGGGTCCTCTAGCACAGATACGCAGTATTTT. Residues: CASSQVAGGSSSTDTQYF.